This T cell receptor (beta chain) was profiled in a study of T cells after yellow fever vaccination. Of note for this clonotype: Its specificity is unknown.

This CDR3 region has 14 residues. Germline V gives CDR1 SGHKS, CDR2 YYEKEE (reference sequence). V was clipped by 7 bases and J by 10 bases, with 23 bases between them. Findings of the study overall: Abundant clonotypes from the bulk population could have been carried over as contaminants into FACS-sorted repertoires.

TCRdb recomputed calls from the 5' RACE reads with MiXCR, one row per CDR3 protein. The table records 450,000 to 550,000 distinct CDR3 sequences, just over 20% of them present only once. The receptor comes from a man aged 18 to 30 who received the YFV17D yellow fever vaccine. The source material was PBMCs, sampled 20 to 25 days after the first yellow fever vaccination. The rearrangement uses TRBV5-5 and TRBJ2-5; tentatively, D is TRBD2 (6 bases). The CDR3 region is CASALLGPGGNQYF. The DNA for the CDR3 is TGTGCCAGCGCCCTCCTGGGTCCTGGGGGGAACCAGTACTTC.